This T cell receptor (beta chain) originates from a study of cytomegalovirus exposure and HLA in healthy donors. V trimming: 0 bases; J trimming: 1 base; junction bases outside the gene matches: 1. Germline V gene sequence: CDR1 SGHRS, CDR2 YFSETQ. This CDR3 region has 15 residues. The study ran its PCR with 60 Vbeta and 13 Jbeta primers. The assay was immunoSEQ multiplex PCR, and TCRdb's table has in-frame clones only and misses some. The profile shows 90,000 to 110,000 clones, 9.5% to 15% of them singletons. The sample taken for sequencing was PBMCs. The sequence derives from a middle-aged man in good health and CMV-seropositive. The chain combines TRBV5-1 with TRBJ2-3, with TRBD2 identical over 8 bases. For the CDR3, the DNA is TGCGCCAGCAGCTTGGTGACTAGCGGCACAGATACGCAGTATTTT. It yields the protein CASSLVTSGTDTQYF.